This TCR beta chain was obtained from a study of OX40 agonist ivuxolimab in advanced cancers. Findings and limits, study-wide: Part of the nonresponder group also had normalized T-cell clonal expansion that was low. Mean expanded clone counts were higher in CD8+ than CD4+ T cells.

Drawing of blood for sampling happened at baseline, at cycle 4 day 1, and at cycle 7 day 1. Using immunoSEQ multiplex PCR, the repertoire was profiled, and TCRdb retains in-frame clones only, with some absent. The table has more than 30,000 clones, 85% to 90% seen once. This CDR3 contains 15 residues. Germline loops: CDR1 MNHEY, CDR2 SMNVEV (reference sequence). The V gene end was trimmed by 0 bases and the J gene end by 2 bases; junction bases not matched to a gene: 2. This clone was observed a single time. Its specificity is not known. The sequencing used CD4+ or CD8+ T cells sorted from blood, collected in a trial of the OX40 agonist ivuxolimab. V is TRBV27 and J is TRBJ1-2; 8 bases agree with TRBD1. The sequence was collected from an adult with an advanced solid tumor such as melanoma, head and neck, liver or kidney cancer. The CDR3 spells CASSLSPGGNYGYTF. The CDR3 DNA sequence: TGTGCCAGCAGTTTATCCCCAGGGGGCAACTATGGCTACACCTTC.